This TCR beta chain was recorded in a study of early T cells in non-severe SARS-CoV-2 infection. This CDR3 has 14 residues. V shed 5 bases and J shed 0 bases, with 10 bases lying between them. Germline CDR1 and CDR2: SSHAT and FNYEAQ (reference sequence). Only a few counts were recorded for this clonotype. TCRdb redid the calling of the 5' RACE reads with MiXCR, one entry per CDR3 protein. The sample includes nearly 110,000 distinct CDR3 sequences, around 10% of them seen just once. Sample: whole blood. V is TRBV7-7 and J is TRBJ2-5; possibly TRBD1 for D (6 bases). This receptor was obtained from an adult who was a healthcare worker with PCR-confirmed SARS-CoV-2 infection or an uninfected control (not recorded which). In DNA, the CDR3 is TGTGCCAGCAGCCCCGGACAGTACCAAGAGACCCAGTACTTC. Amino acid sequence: CASSPGQYQETQYF.